Sequencing of this TCR beta chain was carried out in a study of cytomegalovirus exposure and HLA in healthy donors. The V gene's germline CDR1 is SEHNR and CDR2 FQNEAQ (reference sequence). This CDR3 comprises 14 residues. Trimming cost V 4 bases and J 4 bases, with 11 bases left between them. The study ran its PCR with 60 Vbeta and 13 Jbeta primers. Only in-frame clones appear in the TCRdb table, and some are missing; sequencing was by immunoSEQ multiplex PCR. This sample has 150,000 or so clones, with 65% to 80% found just once. This rearrangement joins TRBV7-9 to TRBJ1-5; maybe TRBD1 (6 bases). Sequences were obtained from PBMCs. This TCR was sampled from a middle-aged man in good health and CMV-seropositive. Written as DNA, the CDR3 is TGTGCCAGCAGCTACGGACAGTCGAATCAGCCCCAGCATTTT. Protein sequence: CASSYGQSNQPQHF.